The 6 T cell receptor beta chains below all came from one sample that was sequenced in a study of blood T cell repertoires in COVID-19. Profiling relied on immunoSEQ multiplex PCR, and the TCRdb table lists in-frame clones only, not all of them. The sample records around 300,000 clones, 83% being singletons. Sequenced: peripheral blood. These receptors all come from a man aged 25-45 years with active or convalescent COVID-19.

This clone has just one count. CDR3 in amino acids: CASSLAFGSGTNPYEQYF. CDR3 nucleotides: TGTGCCAGCAGCTTGGCATTTGGTAGCGGGACGAACCCCTACGAGCAGTACTTC. The chain carries TRBV5-8 and TRBJ2-7, with 8 bases matching TRBD2. Trimming at V came to 0 bases and at J to 2 bases, leaving 13 bases not matched to a gene. Germline V lookup: CDR1 SGHTS, CDR2 YDEGEE. This CDR3 is 18 amino acids long.

This clone is a singleton in its sample. The V gene is TRBV19, the J gene TRBJ2-2; 10 bases fit TRBD2. With V trimmed by 0 bases and J by 2 bases, 0 bases remained unmatched. Germline CDR1 and CDR2: LNHDA and SQIVND (reference sequence). The CDR3 extends over 16 amino acids. The CDR3 loop reads CASSIELAGNTGELFF. In DNA, the CDR3 is TGTGCCAGTAGTATAGAACTAGCGGGAAACACCGGGGAGCTGTTTTTT.

The chain is built from TRBV18 and TRBJ1-5, with D hard to call. The germline CDR1 and CDR2 sequences are KGHSH and LQKENI. This CDR3 is built from 16 residues. V was cut by 2 bases and J by 3 bases, with 14 bases left in between. CDR3 sequence (DNA): TGTGCCAGCTCACCAAGACACCTAAGCCTCAATCAGCCCCAGCATTTT. Translation: CASSPRHLSLNQPQHF.

V gene TRBV28 combines with J gene TRBJ1-1; tentative D call: TRBD1 (5 bases). Germline CDR1 reads MDHEN; CDR2 reads SYDVKM. Trimming left V 3 bases short and J 7 bases short, with 9 bases between. The CDR3 contains 12 residues. This CDR3 is CASSLAGLEAFF. DNA of the CDR3: TGTGCCAGCAGTTTGGCAGGGCTTGAAGCTTTCTTT.

This chain joins TRBV6-2 or TRBV6-3 and TRBJ1-2, with D perhaps matching TRBD1 (5 bases). CDR1 and CDR2 from the germline V gene are MNHEY and SVGEGT. CDR3 length: 12 residues. The V end lost 4 bases, the J end lost 5 bases, and 8 bases lay between the germline ends. CDR3 sequence reads: CASSLGGYGYTF. CDR3 sequence (DNA): TGTGCCAGCAGTTTGGGGGGGTATGGCTACACCTTC.

The J gene is TRBJ1-3, the V gene TRBV9, with 10 bases matching TRBD1. Unmatched junction bases numbered 4, after V lost 1 base and J lost 3 bases. The CDR3 is 16 residues long. CDR1 SGDLS and CDR2 YYNGEE come from the germline V gene. The CDR3: CASSVHGTGDGNTIYF. In DNA form, the CDR3 reads TGTGCCAGCAGCGTACATGGGACAGGGGATGGAAACACCATATATTTT.